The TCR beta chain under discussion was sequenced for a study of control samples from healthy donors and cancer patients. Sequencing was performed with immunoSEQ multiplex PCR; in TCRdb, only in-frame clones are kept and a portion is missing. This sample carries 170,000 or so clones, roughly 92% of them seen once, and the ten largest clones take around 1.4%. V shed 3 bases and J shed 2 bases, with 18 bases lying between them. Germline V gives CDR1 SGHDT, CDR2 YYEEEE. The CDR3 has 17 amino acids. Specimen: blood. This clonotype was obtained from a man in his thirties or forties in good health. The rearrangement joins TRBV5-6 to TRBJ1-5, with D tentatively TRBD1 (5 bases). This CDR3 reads CASSSRQGPYGNQPQHF. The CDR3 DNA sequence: TGTGCCAGCAGCTCCCGTCAGGGCCCATATGGCAATCAGCCCCAGCATTTT.